These 17 T cell receptor beta chains share one sample of origin, sequenced in a study of glioma-infiltrating T cells after dendritic cell vaccination. Using immunoSEQ multiplex PCR, the repertoire was profiled, and TCRdb retains in-frame clones only, with some absent. The data contain some 38,000 clones, roughly 79% of them singletons. Source: blood, taken before dendritic cell vaccination. Receptor source: a human donor with glioblastoma.

The rearrangement joins TRBV4-3 to TRBJ1-3, with a weak D call TRBD1 (6 bases). The ends were cut back, 3 bases at V and 2 bases at J, with 14 bases in the middle. Germline CDR1 and CDR2: LGHNA and YSLEER. This CDR3 region has 16 residues. The CDR3 here is CASSQFPTGPGNTIYF. CDR3 sequence (DNA): TGCGCCAGCAGCCAGTTCCCCACAGGGCCTGGAAACACCATATATTTT.

This chain joins TRBV9 and TRBJ1-1, with 7 bases that match TRBD1. The V segment lost 5 bases and the J segment 4 bases; nucleotides outside the gene matches: 5. Germline lookup yields CDR1 SGDLS and CDR2 YYNGEE. The CDR3 runs to 13 residues. CDR3 coding DNA: TGTGCCAGCAGTCAAACAGGGGCCACTGAAGCTTTCTTT. Encoded protein: CASSQTGATEAFF.

The chain joins TRBV5-4 to TRBJ2-7; a weak D match, TRBD2 (5 bases). CDR3 length: 13 amino acids. Germline V lookup: CDR1 SGHNT, CDR2 YYREEE (reference sequence). V lost 5 bases to trimming and J lost 3 bases, with 12 bases between them. The CDR3 here is CASSYPRGYEQYF. CDR3 bases: TGTGCCAGCAGTTACCCCCGGGGCTACGAGCAGTACTTC.

This chain links TRBV27 with TRBJ1-5, with a tentative D call TRBD1 (6 bases). Germline CDR1 reads MNHEY; CDR2 reads SMNVEV (reference sequence). The CDR3 loop spans 15 amino acids. Trimming cost V 4 bases and J 2 bases, with 12 bases left between them. The CDR3 region has the DNA TGTGCCAGCAGTTCAGGGGCGGGCGGCAATCAGCCCCAGCATTTT. It codes for CASSSGAGGNQPQHF.

V and J are TRBV2 and TRBJ2-7, with TRBD1 matching over 9 bases. This CDR3 is 13 amino acids long. J gave up 2 bases and V 6 bases, and 2 bases lay outside the gene matches. The V gene's germline CDR1 is SNHLY and CDR2 FYNNEI. The CDR3 DNA is TGTGCCAGCAGGGACAGGGGCCCCTACGAGCAGTACTTC. Translated: CASRDRGPYEQYF.

The rearrangement joins TRBV11-2 to TRBJ2-7; tentative D call: TRBD1 (6 bases). The CDR3 contains 14 residues. Trimming took off 4 bases at V and 5 bases at J, with 15 bases between the two ends. The V gene's germline CDR1 is SGHAT and CDR2 FQNNGV. CDR3 region: CASSYSGQLDEQYF. The CDR3 DNA is TGTGCCAGCAGCTATTCGGGACAATTGGACGAGCAGTACTTC. Supplemented by reference TRBV11-2 and TRBJ2-7, the full variable domain reads EAGVAQSPRYKIIEKRQSVAFWCNPISGHATLYWYQQILGQGPKLLIQFQNNGVVDDSQLPKDRFSAERLKGVDSTLKIQPAKLEDSAVYLCASSYSGQLDEQYFGPGTRLTVT.

The J gene is TRBJ1-2, the V gene TRBV4-3, with 8 bases aligning to TRBD1. CDR1 is LGHNA, CDR2 YSLEER, per germline. V trimming: 8 bases; J trimming: 6 bases; junction bases outside the gene matches: 8. The CDR3 contains 13 residues. The CDR3, as DNA: TGCGCCAGCGGGACAGGAGTCTTCGATGGCTACACCTTC. Translated, it gives CASGTGVFDGYTF.

This clone has only a few counts. CDR3 nucleotide sequence: TGTGCCAGCAGCTCGCAGCGGGCACTTACCTACGAGCAGTACTTC. It is translated as CASSSQRALTYEQYF. V is TRBV7-9 and J is TRBJ2-7, with a weak D call TRBD2 (6 bases). Germline lookup yields CDR1 SEHNR and CDR2 FQNEAQ (reference sequence). This CDR3 is built from 15 residues. V shed 4 bases and J shed 2 bases, with 15 bases lying between them. Drawing the rest from reference TRBV7-9 and TRBJ2-7, the complete variable domain is DTGVSQNPRHKITKRGQNVTFRCDPISEHNRLYWYRQTLGQGPEFLTYFQNEAQLEKSRLLSDRFSAERPKGSFSTLEIQRTEQGDSAMYLCASSSQRALTYEQYFGPGTRLTVT.

The genes are TRBV7-2 and TRBJ1-2; no definite D call. Per germline, CDR1 SGHTA and CDR2 FQGNSA. This CDR3 is 16 amino acids long. Trimming shortened V by 1 base and J by 2 bases, and 14 bases separated the two germline ends. CDR3 protein: CASSLVVGVGNYGYTF. The CDR3 region has the DNA TGTGCCAGCAGCTTAGTTGTCGGGGTGGGGAACTATGGCTACACCTTC.

The chain has TRBV6-5 and TRBJ2-7, with 7 bases identical to TRBD1. CDR3 size: 15 residues. Germline CDR1 MNHEY, CDR2 SVGAGI. After removal of 6 bases from V and 3 bases from J, the junction contained 11 bases not matched to a gene. DNA for the CDR3: TGTGCCAGCAGATCCGTGGGGGACAGCAACTACGAGCAGTACTTC. This codes for CASRSVGDSNYEQYF.

The rearrangement joins TRBV19 to TRBJ1-5; 8 bases match TRBD1. Germline V CDR1 and CDR2: LNHDA, SQIVND (reference sequence). The trim removed 2 bases at V and 7 bases at J, leaving 4 bases unmatched. The CDR3 runs to 14 residues. CDR3 coding DNA: TGTGCCAGTAGTATACGGACAGGGCAACAGCCCCAGCATTTT. Its protein product is CASSIRTGQQPQHF.

The chain recombines TRBV2 with TRBJ1-2; the D gene is possibly TRBD1 (6 bases). V gave up 4 bases and J gave up 1 base, with 10 bases separating them. Per germline, CDR1 SNHLY and CDR2 FYNNEI. The length of the CDR3 is 14 residues. The DNA for the CDR3 is TGTGCCAGCAGTGGGACAGAAAATAACTATGGCTACACCTTC. Translation gives CASSGTENNYGYTF.

This CDR3 reads CASSAPRAGGPSDTQYF. The CDR3 DNA follows: TGTGCCAGCAGCGCACCTAGGGCGGGGGGGCCATCGGATACGCAGTATTTT. The chain combines TRBV9 with TRBJ2-3, with 9 bases lining up with TRBD2. CDR3 size: 17 residues. The germline gives CDR1 SGDLS, CDR2 YYNGEE. The junction had 14 bases not matched to a gene; V was cut back by 3 bases and J by 6 bases.

This chain connects TRBV5-1 to TRBJ2-1; 10 bases are shared with TRBD2. Germline CDR1 is SGHRS and CDR2 is YFSETQ. Unmatched junction bases numbered 16, after V lost 4 bases and J lost 9 bases. This CDR3 is 17 amino acids long. The CDR3: CASSKTLAGRLRGEQFF. The CDR3 nucleotides read TGCGCCAGCAGCAAAACACTAGCGGGGAGGCTAAGGGGTGAGCAGTTCTTC.

The rearrangement joins TRBV11-3 to TRBJ2-7; 9 bases match TRBD1. Germline CDR1 is SGHNT and CDR2 is YENEEA. This CDR3 spans 16 amino acids. With 4 bases clipped from V and 6 bases from J, the junction kept 13 bases outside the gene matches. The CDR3 DNA follows: TGTGCCAGCAGCTCGCCCTCCGGGACAGGGAACTTCGAGCAGTACTTC. Its protein is CASSSPSGTGNFEQYF.

The chain recombines TRBV2 with TRBJ1-6, with 7 bases lining up with TRBD1. V gave up 4 bases and J gave up 6 bases; unmatched junction bases: 9. Germline CDR1 reads SNHLY; CDR2 reads FYNNEI. This CDR3 region has 16 residues. The CDR3 nucleotides read TGTGCCAGCAGTGCCCCAGGGGGAAGGGGTAATTCACCCCTCCACTTT. Its protein is CASSAPGGRGNSPLHF. The variable domain in full, completed from reference TRBV2 and TRBJ1-6, reads EPEVTQTPSHQVTQMGQEVILRCVPISNHLYFYWYRQILGQKVEFLVSFYNNEISEKSEIFDDQFSVERPDGSNFTLKIRSTKLEDSAMYFCASSAPGGRGNSPLHFGNGTRLTVT.

The chain couples TRBV29-1 to TRBJ2-7, with D uncertain. V was pared by 5 bases and J by 0 bases, with 14 bases between. Germline V gene sequence: CDR1 SQVTM, CDR2 ANQGSEA. This CDR3 is built from 14 residues. The CDR3 nucleotides read TGCAGCGTTCTATCGAGACTGAGCTCCTACGAGCAGTACTTC. Translation: CSVLSRLSSYEQYF.